This TCR beta chain was obtained from a study of blood T cell repertoires in COVID-19. Profiling relied on immunoSEQ multiplex PCR, and the TCRdb table lists in-frame clones only, not all of them. The sample consists of around 250,000 clones, under 85% of them appearing once. Trimming shortened V by 5 bases and J by 4 bases, and 10 bases separated the two germline ends. CDR1 is SNHLY, CDR2 FYNNEI, per germline. This CDR3 region has 13 residues. This TCR was recovered from a man aged 25 to 40 who had recovered from COVID-19. The sequencing sample was made of peripheral blood. The V and J genes are TRBV2 and TRBJ2-3; no firm D call. CDR3 region: CASSPENPDTQYF. The DNA of the CDR3 is TGTGCCAGCAGTCCAGAAAACCCAGATACGCAGTATTTT.